This TCR beta chain was identified in a study of shared clonotypes between healthy human individuals. This clone appeared a single time. Every contributor of samples was a Caucasian grown-up residing in Nashville, Tennessee. Replicate PCRs run on sorted subsets employed 200 ng DNA, roughly 30,000 T cell genomes. The protocol was immunoSEQ multiplex PCR, while the TCRdb copy is restricted to in-frame clones and leaves out a portion. Of 500,000 to 550,000 clones listed, more than 95% were seen once; the top ten hold approximately 0.06%. V was clipped by 5 bases and J by 8 bases; unmatched bases: 9. The CDR3 consists of 15 residues. The germline V gene has CDR1 MNHNY and CDR2 SVGAGI (reference sequence).

The sequencing sample was made of naive CD4+ T cells sorted from blood. Documented subset: CD45RA+ positively selected. The TCR was taken from a woman aged 25 to 39 in good health. The chain links TRBV6-6 to TRBJ1-4; TRBD1 agrees at 9 bases. The CDR3 sequence is CASSHPGTGQEKLFF. The CDR3 nucleotides are TGTGCCAGCAGTCATCCCGGGACAGGGCAAGAAAAACTGTTTTTT.